This note documents a single T cell receptor beta chain sequence. Sequencing used immunoSEQ multiplex PCR; TCRdb keeps in-frame clones, though not all of them. Of about 1.5 million clones in the sample, over 95% were seen once. This entry belongs to a study of shared clonotypes between healthy human individuals. Trimming stripped 2 bases from V and 3 bases from J, with 8 bases between. Looked up from germline, CDR1 is SGHTS and CDR2 is YDEGEE. The CDR3 loop spans 14 amino acids. Study donors comprised healthy, HIV-negative adults devoid of recent acute infection or vaccination. This TCR was sampled from a man between 25 and 39 years old in good health. The V gene is TRBV5-8, the J gene TRBJ1-4, with D possibly TRBD1 on 5 matching bases. The sample consisted of naive CD4+ T cells sorted from blood. Subset here: CD45RA+ positively selected. Written as DNA, the CDR3 is TGTGCCAGCAGCTTAGGGGTAGCTAATGAAAAACTGTTTTTT. Protein: CASSLGVANEKLFF.